This TCR beta chain is from a study of blood T cells in healthy people across ages. Primers used in a second PCR of about 6 to 11 cycles were a sample-barcoded 5' primer and a J-beta primer mix. Via MiXCR, TCRdb re-called the 5' RACE reads, giving one row per CDR3 protein. In the table there are hundreds of thousands of distinct CDR3 sequences, approximately 53% of which are singletons. Sequences were obtained from blood. The sequence was obtained from a man aged 35-49 years in good health.

CDR3 DNA: TGCGCCAGCAGTCTGGTCGGCCCGGTGGGTTGGGAGACCCAGTACTTC. Translated: CASSLVGPVGWETQYF. V and J are TRBV5-1 and TRBJ2-5; the D is unclear. Germline assignment: CDR1 SGHRS and CDR2 YFSETQ. This CDR3 has 16 residues. V dropped 5 bases and J dropped 5 bases, with 22 bases sitting between them. The full variable domain, in which reference TRBV5-1 and TRBJ2-5 provide the parts outside the CDR3, is KAGVTQTPRYLIKTRGQQVTLSCSPISGHRSVSWYQQTPGQGLQFLFEYFSETQRNKGNFPGRFSGRQFSNSRSEMNVSTLELGDSALYLCASSLVGPVGWETQYFGPGTRLLVL.